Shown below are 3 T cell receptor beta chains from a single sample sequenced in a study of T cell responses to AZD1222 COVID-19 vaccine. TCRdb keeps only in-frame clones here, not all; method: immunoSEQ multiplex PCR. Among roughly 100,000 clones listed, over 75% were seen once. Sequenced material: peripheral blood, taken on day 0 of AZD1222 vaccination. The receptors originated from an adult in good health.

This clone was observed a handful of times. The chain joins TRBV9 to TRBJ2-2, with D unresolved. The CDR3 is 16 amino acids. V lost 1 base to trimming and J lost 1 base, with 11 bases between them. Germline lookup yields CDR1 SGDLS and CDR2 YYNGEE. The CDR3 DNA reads TGTGCCAGCAGCGTAACACGGCTAGAGAACACCGGGGAGCTGTTTTTT. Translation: CASSVTRLENTGELFF.

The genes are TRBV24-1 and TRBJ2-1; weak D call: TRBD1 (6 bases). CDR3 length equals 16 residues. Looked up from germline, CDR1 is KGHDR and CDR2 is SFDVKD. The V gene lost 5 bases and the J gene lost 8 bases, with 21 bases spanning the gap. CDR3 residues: CATSGVGGISADEQFF. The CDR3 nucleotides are TGTGCCACCAGTGGGGTAGGGGGAATAAGCGCGGATGAGCAGTTCTTC.

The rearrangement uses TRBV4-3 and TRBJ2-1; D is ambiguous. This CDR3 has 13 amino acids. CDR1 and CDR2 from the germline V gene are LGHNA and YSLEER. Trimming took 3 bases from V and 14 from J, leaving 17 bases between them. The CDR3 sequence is CASSHRPGPNKFF. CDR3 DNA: TGCGCCAGCAGCCACCGACCGGGCCCTAACAAGTTCTTC.